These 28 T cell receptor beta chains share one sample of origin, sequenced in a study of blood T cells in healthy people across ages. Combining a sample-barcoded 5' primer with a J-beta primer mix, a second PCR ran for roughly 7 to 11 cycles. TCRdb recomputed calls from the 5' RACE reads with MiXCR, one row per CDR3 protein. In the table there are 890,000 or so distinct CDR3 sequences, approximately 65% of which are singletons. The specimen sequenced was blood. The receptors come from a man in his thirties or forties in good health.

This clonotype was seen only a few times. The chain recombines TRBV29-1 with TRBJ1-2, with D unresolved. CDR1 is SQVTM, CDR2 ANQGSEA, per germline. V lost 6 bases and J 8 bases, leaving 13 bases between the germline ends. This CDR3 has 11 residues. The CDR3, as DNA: TGCAGCGTCGGGCCTGAGGGCGGCTACACCTTC. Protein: CSVGPEGGYTF.

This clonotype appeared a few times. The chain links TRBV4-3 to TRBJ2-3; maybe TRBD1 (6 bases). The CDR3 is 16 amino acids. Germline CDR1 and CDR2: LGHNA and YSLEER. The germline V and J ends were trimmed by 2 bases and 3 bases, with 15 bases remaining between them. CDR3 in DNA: TGCGCCAGCAGCCAAACGCAGGGGACAAAGACAGATACGCAGTATTTT. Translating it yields CASSQTQGTKTDTQYF.

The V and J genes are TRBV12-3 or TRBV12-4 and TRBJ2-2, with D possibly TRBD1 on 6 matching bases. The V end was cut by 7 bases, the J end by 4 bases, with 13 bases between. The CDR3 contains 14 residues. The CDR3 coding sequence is TGTGCCAGCACCCCTATGGACAGCACCGGGGAGCTGTTTTTT. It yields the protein CASTPMDSTGELFF.

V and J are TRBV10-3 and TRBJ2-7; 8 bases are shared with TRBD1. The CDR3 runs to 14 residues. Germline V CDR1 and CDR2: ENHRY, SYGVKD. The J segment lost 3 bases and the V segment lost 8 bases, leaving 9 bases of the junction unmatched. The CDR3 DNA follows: TGTGCCATCCGCCCTAATACAGGGGGCTACGAGCAGTACTTC. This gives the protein CAIRPNTGGYEQYF.

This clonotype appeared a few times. Here the CDR3 reads CASSLRGQGYSPLHF. The CDR3 region has the DNA TGTGCCAGCAGCTTAAGGGGACAGGGGTATTCACCCCTCCACTTT. The J gene is TRBJ1-6, the V gene TRBV13, with 10 bases fitting TRBD1. The CDR3 consists of 15 residues. CDR1 and CDR2 (germline): PRHDT, FYEKMQ (reference sequence). V was pared by 2 bases and J by 8 bases, with 3 bases of the junction left unmatched.

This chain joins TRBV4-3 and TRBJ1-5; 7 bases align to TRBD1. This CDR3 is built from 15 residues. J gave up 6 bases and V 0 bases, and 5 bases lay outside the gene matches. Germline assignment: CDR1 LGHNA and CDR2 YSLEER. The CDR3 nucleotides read TGCGCCAGCAGCCAAGATCCCACAGGGGCTCAGCCCCAGCATTTT. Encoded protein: CASSQDPTGAQPQHF.

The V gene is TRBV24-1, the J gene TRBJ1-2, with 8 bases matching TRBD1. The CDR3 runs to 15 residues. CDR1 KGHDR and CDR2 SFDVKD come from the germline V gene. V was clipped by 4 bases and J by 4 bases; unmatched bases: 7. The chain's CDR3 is CATSDTQGVGYGYTF. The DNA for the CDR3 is TGTGCCACCAGTGACACACAGGGGGTCGGCTATGGCTACACCTTC.

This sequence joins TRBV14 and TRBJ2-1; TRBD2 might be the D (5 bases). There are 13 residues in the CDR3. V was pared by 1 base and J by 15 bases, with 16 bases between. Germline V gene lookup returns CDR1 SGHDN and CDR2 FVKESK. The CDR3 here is CASSQGMAGTTFF. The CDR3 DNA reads TGTGCCAGCAGCCAAGGTATGGCGGGCACCACGTTCTTC.

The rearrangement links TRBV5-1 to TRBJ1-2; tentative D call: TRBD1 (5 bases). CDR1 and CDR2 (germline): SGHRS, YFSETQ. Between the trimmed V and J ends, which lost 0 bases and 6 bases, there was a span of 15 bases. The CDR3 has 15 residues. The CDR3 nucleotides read TGCGCCAGCAGCTTGGTTGGGGCGATTTCTGATGGCTACACCTTC. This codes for CASSLVGAISDGYTF.

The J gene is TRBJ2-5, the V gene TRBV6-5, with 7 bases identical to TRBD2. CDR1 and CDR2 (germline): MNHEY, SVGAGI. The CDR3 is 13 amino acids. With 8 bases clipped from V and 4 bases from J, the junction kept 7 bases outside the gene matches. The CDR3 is CASLGGFRETQYF. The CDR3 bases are TGTGCCAGCTTGGGAGGGTTCAGAGAGACCCAGTACTTC.

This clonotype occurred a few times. DNA of the CDR3: TGCAGCGTTGAGGCAGGTTACGAGCAGTACTTC. The encoded protein is CSVEAGYEQYF. V is TRBV29-1 and J is TRBJ2-4; D remains ambiguous. The J call may be wrong; the DNA end is better matched by TRBJ2-7. The CDR3 consists of 11 residues. Germline assignment: CDR1 SQVTM and CDR2 ANQGSEA.

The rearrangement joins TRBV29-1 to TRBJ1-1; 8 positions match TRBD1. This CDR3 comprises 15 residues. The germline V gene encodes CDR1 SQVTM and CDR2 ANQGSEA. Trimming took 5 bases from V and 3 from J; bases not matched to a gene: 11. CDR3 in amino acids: CSVSGGSGGYTEAFF. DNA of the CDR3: TGCAGCGTTTCTGGGGGTTCAGGGGGCTACACTGAAGCTTTCTTT.

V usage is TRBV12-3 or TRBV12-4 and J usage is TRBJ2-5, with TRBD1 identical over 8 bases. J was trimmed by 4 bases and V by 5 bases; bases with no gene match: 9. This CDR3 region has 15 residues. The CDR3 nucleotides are TGTGCCAGCAGTGCCCGGACAGGGTTGGCAGAGACCCAGTACTTC. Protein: CASSARTGLAETQYF.

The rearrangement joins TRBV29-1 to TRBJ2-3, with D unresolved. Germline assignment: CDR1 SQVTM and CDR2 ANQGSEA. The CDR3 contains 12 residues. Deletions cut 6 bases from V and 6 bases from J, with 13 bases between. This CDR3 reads CSVEPTLDTQYF. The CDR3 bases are TGCAGCGTCGAACCTACCTTGGATACGCAGTATTTT.

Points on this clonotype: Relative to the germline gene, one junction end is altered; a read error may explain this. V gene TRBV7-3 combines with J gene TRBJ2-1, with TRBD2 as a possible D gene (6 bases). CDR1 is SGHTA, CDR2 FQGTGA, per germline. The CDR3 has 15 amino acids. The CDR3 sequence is CAGSRGAGRNNEQFF. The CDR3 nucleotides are TGTGCCGGCAGCCGAGGGGCGGGGAGGAACAATGAGCAGTTCTTC.

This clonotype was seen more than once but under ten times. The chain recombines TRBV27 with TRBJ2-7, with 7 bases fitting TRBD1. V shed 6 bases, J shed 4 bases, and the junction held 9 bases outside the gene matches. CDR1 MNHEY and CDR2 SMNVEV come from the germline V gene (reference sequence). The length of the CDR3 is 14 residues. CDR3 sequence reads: CASSLHRGQYEQYF. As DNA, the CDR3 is TGTGCCAGCAGCCTGCACAGGGGCCAATACGAGCAGTACTTC.

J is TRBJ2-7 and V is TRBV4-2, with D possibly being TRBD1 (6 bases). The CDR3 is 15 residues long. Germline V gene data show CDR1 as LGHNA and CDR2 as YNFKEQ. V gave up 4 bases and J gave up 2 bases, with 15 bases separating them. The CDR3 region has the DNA TGTGCCAGCAGCCGCGAGCAGGGGTTCCCCTACGAGCAGTACTTC. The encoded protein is CASSREQGFPYEQYF.

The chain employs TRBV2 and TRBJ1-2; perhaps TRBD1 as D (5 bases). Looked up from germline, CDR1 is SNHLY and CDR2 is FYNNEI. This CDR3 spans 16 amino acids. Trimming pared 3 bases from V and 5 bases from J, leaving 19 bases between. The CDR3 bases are TGTGCCAGCAGTGATGACGCAGGGAATCAAGATTATGGCTACACCTTC. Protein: CASSDDAGNQDYGYTF.

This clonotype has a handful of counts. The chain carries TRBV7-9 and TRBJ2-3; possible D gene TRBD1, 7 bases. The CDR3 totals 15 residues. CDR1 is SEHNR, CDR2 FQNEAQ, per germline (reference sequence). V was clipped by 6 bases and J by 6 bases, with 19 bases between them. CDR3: CASSSQGGTVDTQYF. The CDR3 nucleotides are TGTGCCAGCAGTTCCCAGGGGGGCACAGTCGATACGCAGTATTTT.

CDR3 DNA sequence: TGTGCCAGCAGTCCGGGACTCGCCGAGTTAGAGACCCAGTACTTC. Protein sequence: CASSPGLAELETQYF. The genes are TRBV12-3 or TRBV12-4 and TRBJ2-5, with D possibly matching TRBD2 (6 bases). The V end was cut by 5 bases, the J end by 4 bases, with 17 bases between. CDR3 length: 15 amino acids.

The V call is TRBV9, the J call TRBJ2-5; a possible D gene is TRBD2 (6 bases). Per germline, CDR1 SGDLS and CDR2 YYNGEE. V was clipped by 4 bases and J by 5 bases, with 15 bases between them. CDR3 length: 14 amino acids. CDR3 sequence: CASSPWGDEETQYF. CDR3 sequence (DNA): TGTGCCAGCAGCCCGTGGGGGGATGAGGAGACCCAGTACTTC.

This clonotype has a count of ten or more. CDR3 protein: CASSLDISGANVLTF. In nucleotides, the CDR3 is TGTGCCAGCAGTTTGGACATATCTGGGGCCAACGTCCTGACTTTC. This sequence joins TRBV12-3 or TRBV12-4 and TRBJ2-6; D might be TRBD1 (5 bases). Trimming removed 3 bases from V and 1 base from J, with 7 bases in between. This CDR3 spans 15 amino acids.

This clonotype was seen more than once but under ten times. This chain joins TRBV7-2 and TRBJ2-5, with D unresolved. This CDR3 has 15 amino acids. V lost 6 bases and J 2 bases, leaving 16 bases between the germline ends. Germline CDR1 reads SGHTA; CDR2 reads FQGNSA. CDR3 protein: CASRPPDGNQETQYF. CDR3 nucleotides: TGTGCCAGCAGACCCCCGGACGGAAATCAAGAGACCCAGTACTTC.

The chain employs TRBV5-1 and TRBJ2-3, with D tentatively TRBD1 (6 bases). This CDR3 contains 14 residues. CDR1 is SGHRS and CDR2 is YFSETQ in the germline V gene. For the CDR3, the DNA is TGCTCGTCCAAGGAGCCAGGGGCGAGAGATACGCAGTATTTT. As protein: CSSKEPGARDTQYF.

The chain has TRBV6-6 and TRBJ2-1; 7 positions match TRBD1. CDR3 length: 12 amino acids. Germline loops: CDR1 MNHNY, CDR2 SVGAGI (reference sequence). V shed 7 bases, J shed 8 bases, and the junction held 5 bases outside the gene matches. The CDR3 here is CASKTGNHEQFF. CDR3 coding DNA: TGTGCCAGCAAGACAGGGAACCATGAGCAGTTCTTC.

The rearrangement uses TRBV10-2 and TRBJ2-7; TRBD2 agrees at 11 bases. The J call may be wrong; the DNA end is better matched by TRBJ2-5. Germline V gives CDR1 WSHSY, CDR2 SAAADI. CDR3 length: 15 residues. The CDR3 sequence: CASSDSGLAAETQYF. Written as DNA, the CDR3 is TGCGCCAGCAGTGATTCGGGACTAGCGGCAGAGACCCAGTACTTC.

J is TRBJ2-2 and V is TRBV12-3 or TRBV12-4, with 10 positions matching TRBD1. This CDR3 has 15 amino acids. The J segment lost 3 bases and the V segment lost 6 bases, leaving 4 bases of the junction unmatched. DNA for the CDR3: TGTGCCAGCAGATCCGGGACAGGGGACACCGGGGAGCTGTTTTTT. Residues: CASRSGTGDTGELFF.

CDR3 protein: CASSSQGRTEAFF. The CDR3, as DNA: TGTGCCAGCAGTTCACAGGGGAGGACTGAAGCTTTCTTT. The chain employs TRBV27 and TRBJ1-1; 7 bases match TRBD1. The germline CDR1 and CDR2 sequences are MNHEY and SMNVEV (reference sequence). CDR3 length: 13 residues. V lost 4 bases, J lost 5 bases, and 4 bases stayed unmatched.